These T cell receptor beta chains were read from a single sample in a study of persistence of HIV-infected CD4 T cells. TCRdb keeps only in-frame clones here, not all; method: immunoSEQ multiplex PCR. The repertoire holds roughly 34,000 clones, with roughly 87% as singletons. Antigens for these TCRs are unknown. Sample: CD4+ T cells sorted from PBMCs after roughly 18-hour stimulation, taken from a patient who received antiretroviral therapy. These receptor sequences come from an adult woman with HIV who was CMV-seropositive. Each CDR3 is given with its conserved first and last residue. Fields, in order: V gene, clone size, D gene, J gene, CDR3 DNA, CDR3 protein. A D gene is named only where the DNA matches it firmly. Not every row has a clone size; where given, it reads once, few, many or a size class.

TRBV7-2,NA,NA,TRBJ1-1,TGTGCCAGCAGGATACAGGAGAACACTGAAGCTTTCTTT,CASRIQENTEAFF
TRBV4-1,NA,TRBD2,TRBJ2-3,TGCGCCAGCAGCCAAGAATCCCCTTTCCTAGCGGGCAGCACAGATACGCAGTATTTT,CASSQESPFLAGSTDTQYF
TRBV19,NA,TRBD1,TRBJ1-2,TGTGCCAGTAGTCCCGGACAGGGGTCGCTCTATGGCTACACCTTC,CASSPGQGSLYGYTF
TRBV6-5,NA,TRBD1,TRBJ1-1,TGTGCCAGCAGTCGGACAGGGGACACTGAAGCTTTCTTT,CASSRTGDTEAFF
TRBV2,NA,NA,TRBJ1-3,TGTGCCAGCGGGGGGGAGAGTGGATTTGGAAACACCATATATTTT,CASGGESGFGNTIYF
TRBV19,medium-sized,TRBD1,TRBJ1-5,TGTGCCAGTAGCCTCGCGGGACAGAACAATCAGCCCCAGCATTTT,CASSLAGQNNQPQHF
TRBV7-8,NA,NA,TRBJ2-7,TGTGCCAGCGCGAGCCGCGAGCAGTACTTC,CASASREQYF
TRBV7-3,NA,TRBD1,TRBJ2-7,TGTGCCAGCAGCCCTGGGACAGTCCTCAGAGTGGACGAGCAGTACTTC,CASSPGTVLRVDEQYF
TRBV6-5,few,NA,TRBJ2-7,TGTGCCACCCTAACCACAAACTCCTACGAGCAGTACTTC,CATLTTNSYEQYF
TRBV19,NA,NA,TRBJ2-7,TGTGCCAGTAGTATTCCCGGTCTCTACGAGCAGTACTTC,CASSIPGLYEQYF
TRBV30,NA,NA,TRBJ1-4,TGTGCCTGGAGTGTAGGGGCACAGGGTGCTAATGAAAAACTGTTTTTT,CAWSVGAQGANEKLFF
TRBV7-9,NA,TRBD2,TRBJ2-1,TGTGCCAGCAGCTTATATCGCGGGGGGGCAATGGATGAGCAGTTCTTC,CASSLYRGGAMDEQFF
TRBV18,NA,TRBD1,TRBJ1-6,TGTGCCAGCTCACCAAATCCCGGACAGGGTAATTCACCCCTCCACTTT,CASSPNPGQGNSPLHF
TRBV7-9,NA,NA,TRBJ1-1,TGTGCCAGCAGCTCGGGTACAGGGTTAGCGGCAGCTTTCTTT,CASSSGTGLAAAFF
TRBV6-5,NA,NA,TRBJ2-2,TGTGCCAGCAGTAGTCTGGGGTCCACCGGGGAGCTGTTTTTT,CASSSLGSTGELFF
TRBV21-1,NA,NA,TRBJ2-3,TGTGCCAGCAACCCGCGACTAGCGGGAAGCACAGATACGCAGTATTTT,CASNPRLAGSTDTQYF
TRBV29-1,NA,NA,TRBJ1-4,TGCAGCGCCAGGGTGAGCAGTAATGAAAAACTGTTTTTT,CSARVSSNEKLFF
TRBV5-1,NA,TRBD1,TRBJ2-2,TGCGCCAGCAGCTCTAAGACAGGGGGCACCACCGGGGAGCTGTTTTTT,CASSSKTGGTTGELFF